This is a list of T cell receptor beta chains from one sample in a study of T-cell reconstitution after alpha-beta-depleted transplantation in children. TCRdb re-analysed the PCR reads in MiXCR, keeping a single row per CDR3 protein. The table lists about 160,000 distinct CDR3 sequences, 11% of them singletons. The sequencing here drew on PBMCs, taken before TCRalphabeta/CD19-depleted stem cell transplant. Receptor source: a boy aged 2 to 9 with acute myeloid leukemia, due to receive a stem cell transplant. Each CDR3 is given with its conserved first and last residue. The D gene is left open where the match is weak. Size tells how often a clone was seen (once, few, many) or the class of an expanded clone, and some rows leave it out.

v_gene,j_gene,d_gene,abundance,CDR3aa,CDR3nt
TRBV7-2,TRBJ1-2,NA,many,CASSRGGAGANYGYTF,TGTGCCAGCAGCCGGGGCGGGGCGGGGGCGAACTATGGCTACACCTTC
TRBV5-8,TRBJ1-5,NA,many,CASSLRGKAGQPQHF,TGTGCCAGCAGCCTTCGGGGTAAGGCCGGTCAGCCCCAGCATTTT
TRBV6-5,TRBJ1-6,TRBD1,few,CASSYGGQGGSPLHF,TGTGCCAGCAGTTACGGTGGACAGGGGGGTTCACCCCTCCACTTT
TRBV7-2,TRBJ1-6,NA,many,CASSPGGGLYYNSPLHF,TGTGCCAGCAGCCCCGGGGGTGGCCTTTACTATAATTCACCCCTCCACTTT
TRBV28,TRBJ2-5,NA,many,CASSFRGFLQETQYF,TGTGCCAGCAGTTTTCGCGGGTTTCTCCAAGAGACCCAGTACTTC
TRBV30,TRBJ1-4,NA,few,CAWTHSNNEKLFF,TGTGCCTGGACGCACAGTAATAATGAAAAACTGTTTTTT
TRBV20-1,TRBJ2-3,NA,many,CSASRDILLADTQYF,TGCAGTGCTAGTCGGGACATACTTTTGGCGGATACGCAGTATTTT
TRBV5-1,TRBJ1-2,NA,many,CASSPAGDYGYTF,TGCGCCAGCAGCCCCGCGGGAGACTATGGCTACACCTTC
TRBV20-1,TRBJ1-4,TRBD1,NA,CSANMRTGAGEKLFF,TGCAGTGCCAATATGAGGACAGGGGCAGGTGAAAAACTGTTTTTT
TRBV6-5,TRBJ2-2,NA,few,CASSYSGEANTGELFF,TGTGCCAGCAGTTACTCAGGGGAAGCGAACACCGGGGAGCTGTTTTTT
TRBV15,TRBJ2-5,TRBD1,many,CATSRRDRGQETQYF,TGTGCCACCAGCAGAAGGGACAGGGGGCAAGAGACCCAGTACTTC
TRBV15,TRBJ1-1,NA,many,CATSRVTENTEAFF,TGTGCCACCAGCAGAGTCACCGAGAACACTGAAGCTTTCTTT
TRBV11-2,TRBJ1-5,NA,NA,CASSTGTGKAPQHF,TGTGCCAGCAGCACAGGGACCGGGAAGGCGCCCCAGCATTTT
TRBV4-1,TRBJ2-7,TRBD1,few,CASSRKSMDRGLAREQYF,TGCGCCAGCAGCCGGAAATCAATGGACAGGGGGCTGGCGCGCGAGCAGTACTTC
TRBV12-3/TRBV12-4,TRBJ2-5,NA,many,CASSFLDGVRETQYF,TGTGCCAGCAGTTTCCTCGATGGGGTCCGAGAGACCCAGTACTTC
TRBV7-9,TRBJ2-7,TRBD2,many,CASSLAGGFEEQYF,TGTGCCAGCAGTTTAGCGGGAGGTTTTGAGGAGCAGTACTTC
TRBV6-6,TRBJ1-5,NA,many,CASSRAGTNQPQHF,TGTGCCAGCAGCCGGGCAGGGACAAATCAGCCCCAGCATTTT
TRBV4-2,TRBJ1-2,TRBD1,many,CASSQVSRGHGYTF,TGTGCCAGCAGCCAAGTATCCAGGGGGCATGGCTACACCTTC
TRBV12-3/TRBV12-4,TRBJ1-2,NA,many,CASSLGTANYTF,TGTGCCAGCAGTTTAGGGACAGCGAACTACACCTTC
TRBV9,TRBJ2-7,TRBD1,many,CASSTGTEAYEQYF,TGTGCCAGCAGCACCGGGACAGAGGCCTACGAGCAGTACTTC